Shown below are 30 T cell receptor beta chains from a single sample sequenced in a study of radiation and T cells in renal cell carcinoma (dated by TCRdb to 2018 to 2020). The time point label on this specimen signifies: blood 2 weeks post-SBRT. The treatment or condition label of this sample denotes: 15 Gy SBRT to primary tumor, nephrectomy 4 weeks later. The library was produced with the immunoSEQ multiplex PCR assay. TCRdb provides this immuneACCESS table in a form limited to in-frame rearrangements. Some clones are lacking; in checked studies, under half of them reflect an unresolved V gene, and why the rest are absent is not known. The sample table shows roughly 150,000 clones, and roughly 89% are seen once. The ten top clones hold 13% of the sample. The source material was blood, sampled from a patient whose treatment included radiotherapy and nephrectomy. The receptor set was obtained from a woman between 45 and 65 years old with renal cell carcinoma.

The V and J genes are TRBV30 and TRBJ1-1, with a weak D call TRBD1 (6 bases). Trimming took off 2 bases at V and 3 bases at J, with 10 bases between the two ends. The CDR3 contains 13 residues. CDR1 and CDR2 (germline): GTSNPN, SVGIG (reference sequence). For the CDR3, the DNA is TGTGCCTGGAGTTATAACAGGGACACTGAAGCTTTCTTT. It codes for CAWSYNRDTEAFF. The entire variable domain, with the rest obtained from reference TRBV30 and TRBJ1-1, is as follows: SQTIHQWPATLVQPVGSPLSLECTVEGTSNPNLYWYRQAAGRGLQLLFYSVGIGQISSEVPQNLSASRPQDRQFILSSKKLLLSDSGFYLCAWSYNRDTEAFFGQGTRLTVV.

This chain connects TRBV5-1 to TRBJ2-6, with unresolved D. The CDR3 is 13 residues long. V was trimmed by 4 bases and J by 1 base, leaving 3 bases between them. CDR1 and CDR2 (germline): SGHRS, YFSETQ. The CDR3 sequence is CASSVSGANVLTF. The CDR3 coding sequence is TGCGCCAGCAGCGTTTCTGGGGCCAACGTCCTGACTTTC. Full variable domain (remainder filled in from reference TRBV5-1 and TRBJ2-6): KAGVTQTPRYLIKTRGQQVTLSCSPISGHRSVSWYQQTPGQGLQFLFEYFSETQRNKGNFPGRFSGRQFSNSRSEMNVSTLELGDSALYLCASSVSGANVLTFGAGSRLTVL.

The chain employs TRBV4-2 and TRBJ1-1; D gene unclear. The CDR3 totals 16 residues. The germline gives CDR1 LGHNA, CDR2 YNFKEQ. Trimming removed 0 bases from V and 1 base from J, with 12 bases in between. The CDR3: CASSQDHGRGNTEAFF. CDR3 bases: TGTGCCAGCAGCCAAGATCACGGCAGAGGGAACACTGAAGCTTTCTTT.

This clone came up once. The chain couples TRBV5-4 to TRBJ2-2, with TRBD2 matching over 15 bases. The CDR3 has 17 amino acids. V was pared by 4 bases and J by 4 bases, with 5 bases of the junction left unmatched. The germline V gene has CDR1 SGHNT and CDR2 YYREEE (reference sequence). The CDR3 protein is CASSPGTSGGITGELFF. CDR3 in DNA: TGTGCCAGCAGCCCAGGGACTAGCGGGGGGATCACCGGGGAGCTGTTTTTT.

V and J are TRBV5-4 and TRBJ2-5, with TRBD2 identical over 7 bases. The CDR3 length is 14 residues. The germline V gene has CDR1 SGHNT and CDR2 YYREEE (reference sequence). The trim removed 3 bases at V and 6 bases at J, leaving 8 bases unmatched. In DNA form, the CDR3 reads TGTGCCAGCAGCTCCCCCGGGGGGTTAAAGACCCAGTACTTC. Protein product: CASSSPGGLKTQYF.

The rearrangement links TRBV7-8 to TRBJ2-1, with 8 bases matching TRBD2. With 7 bases clipped from V and 3 bases from J, the junction kept 5 bases outside the gene matches. The CDR3 sequence is 14 residues long. CDR1 is SGHVS and CDR2 is FQNEAQ in the germline V gene. The CDR3 is CASTGGAVYNEQFF. In DNA, the CDR3 is TGTGCCAGCACCGGGGGGGCTGTCTACAATGAGCAGTTCTTC.

The chain has TRBV29-1 and TRBJ1-2; no firm D call. CDR1 is SQVTM, CDR2 ANQGSEA, per germline. V shed 5 bases and J shed 2 bases, with 12 bases lying between them. The CDR3 is 13 residues long. CDR3 region: CSVIKNNNYGYTF. In nucleotides, the CDR3 is TGCAGCGTTATAAAGAATAACAACTATGGCTACACCTTC.

V usage is TRBV16 and J usage is TRBJ1-2; the D gene is possibly TRBD1 (6 bases). Germline CDR1 KGHSY, CDR2 FQNENV. V lost 4 bases and J lost 4, with 10 bases in between. This CDR3 is built from 13 residues. The CDR3 loop reads CASSLDRSYGYTF. The CDR3 DNA follows: TGTGCCAGCAGCCTTGACAGGTCCTATGGCTACACCTTC.

This clone showed up just a few times. This sequence joins TRBV29-1 and TRBJ2-5, with 9 bases matching TRBD2. The germline CDR1 and CDR2 sequences are SQVTM and ANQGSEA. With V trimmed by 3 bases and J by 3 bases, 5 bases remained unmatched. CDR3 size: 14 residues. CDR3 protein: CSVDPSGAEETQYF. For the CDR3, the DNA is TGCAGCGTTGATCCTAGCGGGGCAGAAGAGACCCAGTACTTC.

V is TRBV27 and J is TRBJ1-2; D uncertain. Germline CDR1 MNHEY, CDR2 SMNVEV (reference sequence). Deletions cut 5 bases from V and 8 bases from J, with 6 bases between. The CDR3 is made up of 10 amino acids. Here the CDR3 reads CASSILGYTF. The CDR3 region has the DNA TGTGCCAGCAGTATACTGGGCTACACCTTC.

In regard to this clone: The sample contains more than one DNA sequence encoding this CDR3. The rearrangement joins TRBV9 to TRBJ1-5, with D maybe TRBD1 (5 bases). The V end was cut by 0 bases, the J end by 4 bases, with 8 bases between. Germline CDR1 is SGDLS and CDR2 is YYNGEE. The CDR3 length is 14 residues. CDR3: CASSVGGSNQPQHF. The CDR3 region has the DNA TGTGCCAGCAGCGTAGGGGGCTCAAATCAGCCCCAGCATTTT.

The chain recombines TRBV27 with TRBJ2-7; TRBD1 agrees at 10 bases. Germline CDR1 reads MNHEY; CDR2 reads SMNVEV (reference sequence). The CDR3 spans 17 residues. The V gene end was trimmed by 6 bases and the J gene end by 2 bases; junction bases not matched to a gene: 13. The CDR3 region has the DNA TGTGCCAGCAGCCCAATAGGGTTTGACAGGGGGCCCTACGAGCAGTACTTC. Translation gives CASSPIGFDRGPYEQYF.

Worth noting for this clone: Since a much larger clone is just one base distant, this may be a read error. The same CDR3 is also encoded by other DNA sequences in this sample. This chain uses TRBV6-6 with TRBJ1-5; 8 positions agree with TRBD1. V lost 6 bases and J lost 2; bases outside the gene matches: 3. Per germline, CDR1 MNHNY and CDR2 SVGAGI (reference sequence). This CDR3 contains 14 residues. The chain's CDR3 is CASRRTGRNQPQHF. CDR3 in DNA: TGTGCCAGCAGAAGGACAGGGCGCAATCAGCCCCAGCATTTT.

This rearrangement joins TRBV7-2 to TRBJ2-7; D remains unclear. This CDR3 spans 12 amino acids. Trimming took off 8 bases at V and 0 bases at J, with 8 bases between the two ends. The germline V gene encodes CDR1 SGHTA and CDR2 FQGNSA. The CDR3 bases are TGTGCCAGCGGGTTAAGCTCCTACGAGCAGTACTTC. Its translation: CASGLSSYEQYF.

V usage is TRBV5-1 and J usage is TRBJ2-1, with 10 bases lining up with TRBD2. Germline CDR1 SGHRS, CDR2 YFSETQ. The ends lost 4 bases at V and 4 bases at J; junction bases unmatched: 5. The CDR3 length is 15 residues. Written as DNA, the CDR3 is TGCGCCAGCAGCATAATAGCGGGGGGTTACAATGAGCAGTTCTTC. This encodes CASSIIAGGYNEQFF.

This clone occurred once. The J gene is TRBJ2-5, the V gene TRBV18; TRBD2 agrees at 8 bases. CDR1 and CDR2 (germline): KGHSH, LQKENI. V dropped 2 bases and J dropped 5; count of bases not matched to a gene: 4. The CDR3 runs 14 residues. CDR3 amino acids: CASSPDRGGETQYF. In nucleotides, the CDR3 is TGTGCCAGCTCACCAGATCGCGGGGGGGAGACCCAGTACTTC.

The V gene is TRBV5-6, the J gene TRBJ2-7, with D possibly matching TRBD2 (5 bases). CDR3 length equals 14 residues. V was shortened by 0 bases and J by 5 bases, with 12 bases between the two germline ends. Germline loops: CDR1 SGHDT, CDR2 YYEEEE. Here the CDR3 reads CASSLVGSGNEQYF. The CDR3 DNA follows: TGTGCCAGCAGCTTGGTCGGGTCCGGGAACGAGCAGTACTTC.

The table lists this clone with a few counts. This chain connects TRBV6-6 to TRBJ1-3; D not certain. Trimming took 10 bases from V and 1 from J, leaving 5 bases between them. Germline CDR1 MNHNY, CDR2 SVGAGI (reference sequence). This CDR3 has 11 residues. As DNA, the CDR3 is TGTGCCACGGGATCTGGAAACACCATATATTTT. This encodes CATGSGNTIYF.

The chain joins TRBV19 to TRBJ2-3; D perhaps matches TRBD2 (6 bases). CDR3 size: 14 residues. V lost 4 bases to trimming and J lost 0 bases, with 8 bases between them. From germline, CDR1 is LNHDA and CDR2 SQIVND (reference sequence). The CDR3 region is CASSTGGSTDTQYF. The CDR3 coding sequence is TGTGCCAGTAGTACCGGGGGAAGCACAGATACGCAGTATTTT.

This chain joins TRBV9 and TRBJ1-5; 7 bases line up with TRBD1. V shed 0 bases, J shed 5 bases, and the junction held 5 bases outside the gene matches. The CDR3 contains 15 residues. CDR1 and CDR2 (germline): SGDLS, YYNGEE. The CDR3 DNA reads TGTGCCAGCAGCGTAGACGACAGGGAGGATCAGCCCCAGCATTTT. Encoded protein: CASSVDDREDQPQHF.

This chain connects TRBV15 to TRBJ1-5, with D unclear. The CDR3 runs to 14 residues. With 0 bases removed from V and 9 bases from J, the gap between germline ends came to 12 bases. Germline assignment: CDR1 LNHNV and CDR2 YYDKDF (reference sequence). Here the CDR3 DNA reads TGTGCCACCAGCAGAGATCGGTGGGATTGGCCCCAGCATTTT. Protein sequence: CATSRDRWDWPQHF.

The chain employs TRBV6-6 and TRBJ1-5; TRBD1 matches 8 bases. Losses at the gene ends were 8 bases for V and 7 bases for J; bases not matched to a gene: 13. Germline lookup yields CDR1 MNHNY and CDR2 SVGAGI (reference sequence). CDR3 length equals 15 residues. The CDR3: CASGPRTGLRQPQHF. CDR3 in DNA: TGTGCCAGCGGGCCGCGGACAGGGCTCAGGCAGCCCCAGCATTTT.

This clone was counted between two and nine times. The rearrangement joins TRBV5-6 to TRBJ1-2; 10 bases are a match to TRBD1. This CDR3 contains 16 residues. With V trimmed by 4 bases and J by 8 bases, 14 bases remained unmatched. Germline V CDR1 and CDR2: SGHDT, YYEEEE. CDR3 coding DNA: TGTGCCAGCAGCAGCCTCGGGACAGGGGAGCTAAGAGGCTACACCTTC. Its protein is CASSSLGTGELRGYTF.

This chain joins TRBV19 and TRBJ2-1, with D perhaps being TRBD1 or TRBD2 (6 bases each). V was clipped by 8 bases and J by 0 bases, with 11 bases between them. Germline CDR1 reads LNHDA; CDR2 reads SQIVND (reference sequence). This CDR3 spans 14 amino acids. The CDR3 DNA follows: TGTGCCAGTCTCGAGGGGGGCTCCTACAATGAGCAGTTCTTC. Translating gives CASLEGGSYNEQFF.

This clone was detected only once. This sequence joins TRBV9 and TRBJ1-2, with 12 bases matching TRBD1. V shed 3 bases, J shed 7 bases, and the junction held 7 bases outside the gene matches. This CDR3 spans 15 amino acids. CDR1 is SGDLS, CDR2 YYNGEE, per germline. DNA for the CDR3: TGTGCCAGCAGCGCGGGGGACAGGGGGCAATCTGGCTACACCTTC. Translated: CASSAGDRGQSGYTF.

This rearrangement joins TRBV6-5 to TRBJ1-2, with TRBD1 as a possible D gene (5 bases). Trimming took 8 bases from V and 2 from J, leaving 18 bases between them. Per the germline V gene, CDR1 is MNHEY and CDR2 is SVGAGI. The CDR3 has 15 amino acids. The CDR3: CASGRPGEGNYGYTF. Here the CDR3 DNA reads TGTGCCAGCGGAAGACCGGGCGAGGGGAACTATGGCTACACCTTC.

The chain recombines TRBV9 with TRBJ2-1, with 8 positions matching TRBD2. Trimming took 0 bases from V and 7 from J; bases not matched to a gene: 12. The germline V gene encodes CDR1 SGDLS and CDR2 YYNGEE. The CDR3 spans 17 residues. CDR3: CASSVAGGRGVRNEQFF. In nucleotides, the CDR3 is TGTGCCAGCAGCGTAGCAGGAGGGCGGGGGGTAAGAAATGAGCAGTTCTTC.

This clone was picked up one time. The genes are TRBV10-3 and TRBJ1-1, with TRBD1 matching over 7 bases. Germline-derived CDR1 and CDR2 are ENHRY and SYGVKD. Trimming removed 3 bases from V and 4 bases from J; junction bases left unmatched: 11. This CDR3 contains 16 residues. The CDR3 reads CAISEKRTGQGTEAFF. The DNA of the CDR3 is TGTGCCATCAGTGAAAAAAGGACAGGCCAGGGCACTGAAGCTTTCTTT.

This clone has only a few counts. Other DNA sequences from this sample encode an identical CDR3 as well. The rearrangement links TRBV5-1 to TRBJ1-2; D remains ambiguous. Trimming stripped 0 bases from V and 4 bases from J, with 7 bases between. This CDR3 is built from 13 residues. The germline V gene has CDR1 SGHRS and CDR2 YFSETQ. The CDR3 DNA reads TGCGCCAGCAGCTTGGACCGAGCCTATGGCTACACCTTC. Translating it yields CASSLDRAYGYTF.

This sequence joins TRBV15 and TRBJ2-7, with unresolved D. This CDR3 comprises 15 residues. From germline, CDR1 is LNHNV and CDR2 YYDKDF (reference sequence). V shed 0 bases and J shed 2 bases, with 11 bases lying between them. The CDR3 sequence: CATSRDRWQPYEQYF. CDR3 bases: TGTGCCACCAGCAGAGATCGATGGCAGCCCTACGAGCAGTACTTC.